These T cell receptor beta chains were read from a single sample in a study of radiotherapy plus CTLA-4 blockade in lung cancer. Sequenced by immunoSEQ multiplex PCR; TCRdb stores in-frame clones only, minus some. The profile shows 70,000 to 95,000 clones, approximately 82% of them singletons. The sample was peripheral blood, taken from a patient treated with radiotherapy plus ipilimumab. The receptors come from a human donor with non-small cell lung cancer that progressed on radiotherapy plus ipilimumab. Each CDR3 is given with its conserved first and last residue. The D gene is left open where the match is weak. Expanded clones are given a class, and other clones once, few, many or no size at all.

TRBJ2-7 TRBV13 - - CASSLVGWSSHEQYF TGTGCCAGCAGCTTAGTGGGATGGTCCAGCCACGAGCAGTACTTC
TRBJ1-3 TRBV6-6 - - CASRPDRIRPGNTIYF TGTGCCAGCAGACCCGACAGGATCCGCCCGGGAAACACCATATATTTT
TRBJ2-2 TRBV4-1 - - CASSPYQSNTGELFF TGCGCCAGCAGCCCCTACCAGTCCAACACCGGGGAGCTGTTTTTT
TRBJ2-5 TRBV15 - - CATSRDYGETQYF TGTGCCACCAGCAGAGATTACGGGGAGACCCAGTACTTC
TRBJ1-5 TRBV19 - - CASRGGLRQPQHF TGTGCCAGTAGGGGTGGGTTGAGGCAGCCCCAGCATTTT
TRBJ1-5 TRBV6-1 few TRBD1 CASSRDRSHQPQHF TGTGCCAGCAGTCGGGACAGGTCCCATCAGCCCCAGCATTTT
TRBJ2-1 TRBV11-2 - - CASSLISSEQFF TGTGCCAGCAGCTTAATCTCGTCTGAGCAGTTCTTC
TRBJ1-2 TRBV7-2 few TRBD1 CASRQGYGYTF TGTGCCAGCAGACAGGGGTATGGCTACACCTTC
TRBJ2-7 TRBV7-2 few - CASSPFPSYEQYF TGTGCCAGCAGCCCATTTCCCAGCTACGAGCAGTACTTC
TRBJ1-1 TRBV30 - TRBD1 CAWTQPGTGRGTEAFF TGTGCCTGGACCCAGCCCGGGACAGGGAGGGGCACTGAAGCTTTCTTT
TRBJ2-2 TRBV10-3 - - CAISELGAGSGELFF TGTGCCATCAGTGAGTTGGGGGCTGGATCCGGGGAGCTGTTTTTT
TRBJ1-4 TRBV7-8 - TRBD1 CASSLEGGQGWFEKLFF TGTGCCAGCAGCTTAGAAGGGGGACAGGGGTGGTTTGAAAAACTGTTTTTT
TRBJ2-5 TRBV5-1 - TRBD2 CASSPGLAGGQETQYF TGCGCCAGCAGCCCCGGACTAGCGGGGGGCCAAGAGACCCAGTACTTC
TRBJ2-7 TRBV7-2 - - CASSLDSYYEQYF TGTGCCAGCAGCTTAGACAGCTACTACGAGCAGTACTTC
TRBJ1-3 TRBV6-5 - - CASSPHSSGNTIYF TGTGCCAGCAGCCCACACAGCTCTGGAAACACCATATATTTT
TRBJ1-5 TRBV7-9 - - CASSVWTGSYGQPQHF TGTGCCAGCAGCGTTTGGACTGGAAGTTACGGTCAGCCCCAGCATTTT
TRBJ2-7 TRBV5-4 - - CASSPGLSSYEQYF TGTGCCAGCAGCCCCGGCCTTAGCTCCTACGAGCAGTACTTC
TRBJ2-7 TRBV27 - - CASSFNQNYEQYF TGTGCCAGCAGTTTCAACCAAAACTACGAGCAGTACTTC
TRBJ2-5 TRBV15 - - CATSRGGGGIQETQYF TGTGCCACCAGCAGAGGAGGTGGGGGGATCCAAGAGACCCAGTACTTC
TRBJ2-6 TRBV5-6 - - CASSLQNSGANVLTF TGTGCCAGCAGCTTGCAAAACTCTGGGGCCAACGTCCTGACTTTC
TRBJ1-6 TRBV7-9 - TRBD1 CASSPGTGARSPLHF TGTGCCAGCAGCCCCGGGACAGGGGCAAGATCACCCCTCCACTTT
TRBJ2-3 TRBV19 - - CASSFRALGDTQYF TGTGCCAGTAGTTTCCGGGCCCTGGGGGATACGCAGTATTTT
TRBJ1-1 TRBV29-1 - - CSVAQGLGAFF TGCAGCGTTGCCCAGGGCCTTGGAGCTTTCTTT
TRBJ1-2 TRBV4-1 - - CASSPPAGASYGYTF TGCGCCAGCAGCCCTCCGGCAGGCGCTTCATATGGCTACACCTTC
TRBJ1-2 TRBV29-1 - - CSVVGLGYGYTF TGCAGCGTTGTGGGATTGGGCTATGGCTACACCTTC
TRBJ2-1 TRBV14 - TRBD2 CASSQIAGGPNEQFF TGTGCCAGCAGCCAGATAGCGGGAGGGCCTAATGAGCAGTTCTTC
TRBJ2-7 TRBV13 - - CASSSTGFFSYEQYF TGTGCCAGCAGCTCTACAGGGTTTTTCTCGTACGAGCAGTACTTC
TRBJ2-3 TRBV6-6 - TRBD1 CASSYPGQGAADTQYF TGTGCCAGCAGTTACCCCGGACAGGGGGCTGCAGATACGCAGTATTTT
TRBJ1-5 TRBV11-2 - - CASSPLGTRVGTQHF TGTGCCAGCAGCCCGCTCGGGACGAGGGTTGGGACCCAGCATTTT
TRBJ2-3 TRBV11-2 - TRBD2 CASSLDGGSGTDTQYF TGTGCCAGCAGCTTAGACGGCGGGAGCGGCACAGATACGCAGTATTTT
TRBJ2-7 TRBV7-2 few - CASSLGQPSYEQYF TGTGCCAGCAGCTTAGGACAGCCCTCCTACGAGCAGTACTTC
TRBJ2-3 TRBV6-4 - TRBD2 CASRRAGLAGIEDTQYF TGTGCCAGCCGCCGGGCGGGACTAGCGGGGATTGAAGATACGCAGTATTTT
TRBJ1-4 TRBV5-6 - - CASSPTGDEFNFGKLFF TGTGCCAGCAGCCCAACAGGAGATGAATTCAATTTTGGAAAACTGTTTTTT
TRBJ1-4 TRBV2 - - CASSGTGSTNEKLFF TGTGCCAGCAGTGGAACAGGGTCGACTAATGAAAAACTGTTTTTT
TRBJ1-3 TRBV5-6 - TRBD1 CASSWGTGSSGNTIYF TGTGCCAGCAGCTGGGGGACAGGTTCTTCTGGAAACACCATATATTTT
TRBJ2-2 TRBV7-2 - TRBD2 CASSLVSSGNTGELFF TGTGCCAGCAGCTTAGTATCTAGCGGGAACACCGGGGAGCTGTTTTTT
TRBJ2-1 TRBV5-1 once - CASSLEGEGEQFF TGCGCCAGCAGCTTGGAGGGCGAAGGTGAGCAGTTCTTC
TRBJ1-5 TRBV18 - TRBD1 CASSPDRASGQPQHF TGTGCCAGCTCACCGGACAGGGCCTCGGGGCAGCCCCAGCATTTT
TRBJ2-1 TRBV29-1 few - CSVVVTASGEQFF TGCAGCGTTGTTGTCACCGCCTCTGGGGAGCAGTTCTTC
TRBJ1-2 TRBV7-2 - - CASSTGTYGYTF TGTGCCAGCAGCACAGGGACCTATGGCTACACCTTC
TRBJ2-3 TRBV30 - TRBD2 CAWSVRTSEEYF TGTGCCTGGAGTGTTCGGACTAGCGAGGAGTATTTT
TRBJ2-2 TRBV7-2 - TRBD1 CASSFGGTGRYTGELFF TGTGCCAGCAGCTTTGGCGGGACAGGGCGATACACCGGGGAGCTGTTTTTT
TRBJ2-4 TRBV5-1 - TRBD1 CASSPAPGQGENIQYF TGCGCCAGCAGCCCTGCCCCGGGACAGGGCGAAAACATTCAGTACTTC
TRBJ1-4 TRBV14 few - CASSQEQGAANEKLFF TGTGCCAGCAGCCAAGAACAGGGTGCGGCTAATGAAAAACTGTTTTTT
TRBJ2-1 TRBV7-9 - TRBD2 CASTLAGGHNEQFF TGTGCCAGCACCCTAGCGGGAGGGCATAATGAGCAGTTCTTC
TRBJ2-5 TRBV18 - - CASSEVGYQETQYF TGTGCCAGCTCAGAGGTCGGGTACCAAGAGACCCAGTACTTC
TRBJ2-2 TRBV28 - - CASSLLGQARSTGELFF TGTGCCAGCAGTTTGTTAGGGCAGGCTAGAAGCACCGGGGAGCTGTTTTTT
TRBJ1-2 TRBV30 - - CAWRGPSYYGYTF TGTGCCTGGAGGGGACCGTCGTACTATGGCTACACCTTC
TRBJ1-3 TRBV6-5 - - CASGTGGSGNTIYF TGTGCCAGCGGTACTGGGGGTTCAGGAAACACCATATATTTT
TRBJ2-2 TRBV5-1 - TRBD2 CASSLVAGNTGELFF TGCGCCAGCAGCTTGGTAGCGGGGAACACCGGGGAGCTGTTTTTT
TRBJ2-3 TRBV4-2 once - CASSQGDRDGATQYF TGTGCCAGCAGCCAAGGGGACCGAGATGGAGCTACGCAGTATTTT
TRBJ1-4 TRBV30 - - CAWSSNEKLFF TGTGCCTGGAGCAGTAACGAAAAACTGTTTTTT
TRBJ2-3 TRBV28 - TRBD2 CASSLRGGTDTQYF TGTGCCAGCTCCCTTCGGGGGGGCACAGATACGCAGTATTTT
TRBJ2-2 TRBV2 - TRBD1 CASSRRTGRNTGELFF TGTGCCAGCAGTCGACGGACAGGGCGGAACACCGGGGAGCTGTTTTTT
TRBJ2-3 TRBV19 - TRBD1 CASSMGDRGPDTQYF TGTGCCAGTAGTATGGGAGACAGGGGGCCAGATACGCAGTATTTT